The 3 T cell receptor beta chains below all came from one sample that was sequenced in a study of cytomegalovirus exposure and HLA in healthy donors. Use of 60 Vbeta and 13 Jbeta primers characterized the PCR. Here immunoSEQ multiplex PCR was the method, and the copy in TCRdb shows in-frame clones only, minus some. The sample has about 130,000 clones; about three quarters are singletons. Sample: PBMCs. These receptors were obtained from a woman aged 60-70 years in good health and CMV-seropositive.

V is TRBV4-1 and J is TRBJ2-2; D not certain. Trimming pared 0 bases from V and 3 bases from J, leaving 11 bases between. Germline V gives CDR1 MGHRA, CDR2 YSYEKL. This CDR3 region has 16 residues. CDR3 protein: CASSQDWAVDTGELFF. CDR3 sequence (DNA): TGCGCCAGCAGCCAAGACTGGGCAGTGGACACCGGGGAGCTGTTTTTT.

The chain uses TRBV5-1 and TRBJ2-3; 7 bases fit TRBD1. The V gene end was trimmed by 4 bases and the J gene end by 0 bases; junction bases not matched to a gene: 5. The germline V gene has CDR1 SGHRS and CDR2 YFSETQ. This CDR3 is 15 amino acids long. The CDR3 sequence is CASSKGQTSTDTQYF. In DNA form, the CDR3 reads TGCGCCAGCAGCAAGGGACAGACTAGCACAGATACGCAGTATTTT.

The rearrangement joins TRBV23-1 to TRBJ1-5; possibly TRBD1 for D (5 bases). TRBV23-1 is noted as an ORF with a role that remains uncertain. The CDR3 length is 16 residues. Trimming cost V 6 bases and J 3 bases, with 18 bases left between them. The CDR3 DNA follows: TGCGCCAGCAGACGACAGTGTCGCCTAAACAATCAGCCCCAGCATTTT. Translation: CASRRQCRLNNQPQHF.